Below are 23 T cell receptor beta chains sequenced from a single sample in a study of CD8+ T cells in alopecia areata. Sequencing used cDNA as its template, made by extracting RNA and reverse transcribing it. TCRdb keeps only in-frame clones here, not all; method: immunoSEQ multiplex PCR. The table lists approximately 150,000 clones, approximately 49% of them singletons. The specimen comprised CD4+ T cells sorted from blood, sampled at week 0. These receptors all come from a human donor with alopecia areata.

This clone has a handful of counts. V and J are TRBV30 and TRBJ2-2; a possible D gene is TRBD1 (5 bases). V lost 1 base to trimming and J lost 4 bases, with 13 bases between them. The CDR3 contains 15 residues. Germline V lookup: CDR1 GTSNPN, CDR2 SVGIG (reference sequence). This CDR3 is CAWSAATQGTGELFF. CDR3 sequence (DNA): TGTGCCTGGAGTGCCGCGACCCAGGGCACCGGGGAGCTGTTTTTT. Using reference TRBV30 and TRBJ2-2 for the parts outside the CDR3, the full variable domain is SQTIHQWPATLVQPVGSPLSLECTVEGTSNPNLYWYRQAAGRGLQLLFYSVGIGQISSEVPQNLSASRPQDRQFILSSKKLLLSDSGFYLCAWSAATQGTGELFFGEGSRLTVL.

V and J are TRBV27 and TRBJ2-3; 10 nucleotides agree with TRBD2. CDR1 MNHEY and CDR2 SMNVEV come from the germline V gene (reference sequence). V was pared by 7 bases and J by 2 bases, with 6 bases of the junction left unmatched. The CDR3 consists of 15 residues. CDR3 coding DNA: TGTGCCAGCATTCGTAGCGGGAGGTCCACAGATACGCAGTATTTT. Protein: CASIRSGRSTDTQYF.

This clone was seen only a few times. In nucleotides, the CDR3 is TGTGCCAGCAGTGAAGAATGGGGGACAGGGGGAAACACTGAAGCTTTCTTT. Translating gives CASSEEWGTGGNTEAFF. The chain combines TRBV25-1 with TRBJ1-1; 11 bases are shared with TRBD1. This CDR3 region has 17 residues. After removal of 2 bases from V and 2 bases from J, the junction contained 7 bases not matched to a gene. Per the germline V gene, CDR1 is MGHDK and CDR2 is SYGVNS.

V usage is TRBV6-1 and J usage is TRBJ2-1; D is unclear. Trimming stripped 0 bases from V and 4 bases from J, with 19 bases between. The CDR3 contains 18 residues. Per germline, CDR1 MNHNS and CDR2 SASEGT. The CDR3 protein is CASSEAPIITAAYNEQFF. In nucleotides, the CDR3 is TGTGCCAGCAGTGAAGCGCCTATCATAACGGCGGCATACAATGAGCAGTTCTTC.

As for this clone: Other DNA sequences in the sample encode the same CDR3. The rearrangement links TRBV9 to TRBJ2-3, with D possibly TRBD2 on 5 matching bases. The CDR3 spans 14 residues. V lost 2 bases to trimming and J lost 3 bases, with 10 bases between them. Germline V gene lookup returns CDR1 SGDLS and CDR2 YYNGEE. The CDR3 spells CASSVGALTDTQYF. In DNA form, the CDR3 reads TGTGCCAGCAGCGTGGGAGCTCTGACAGATACGCAGTATTTT.

The chain has TRBV30 and TRBJ1-5; D gene ambiguous. Germline CDR1 is GTSNPN and CDR2 is SVGIG (reference sequence). The CDR3 contains 12 residues. V lost 1 base to trimming and J lost 9 bases, with 10 bases between them. CDR3 amino acids: CAWSGQGTPQHF. CDR3 bases: TGTGCCTGGAGTGGGCAAGGAACGCCCCAGCATTTT.

This clone has only a few counts. The chain has TRBV28 and TRBJ1-5; D gene unclear. CDR1 and CDR2 (germline): MDHEN, SYDVKM. Trimming stripped 5 bases from V and 3 bases from J, with 11 bases between. This CDR3 is built from 14 residues. The CDR3 here is CASSPSRDNQPQHF. The CDR3 bases are TGTGCCAGCAGTCCCAGCCGGGACAATCAGCCCCAGCATTTT. Supplemented by reference TRBV28 and TRBJ1-5, the full variable domain reads DVKVTQSSRYLVKRTGEKVFLECVQDMDHENMFWYRQDPGLGLRLIYFSYDVKMKEKGDIPEGYSVSREKKERFSLILESASTNQTSMYLCASSPSRDNQPQHFGDGTRLSIL.

This clone was recorded a few times. The genes are TRBV2 and TRBJ2-2, with 7 positions matching TRBD2. This CDR3 spans 15 amino acids. Germline CDR1 reads SNHLY; CDR2 reads FYNNEI. Germline trimming cut 4 bases from V and 5 bases from J; bases unmatched to any gene: 7. The CDR3, as DNA: TGTGCCAGCAGTGTTAAGGGAGGGACTACCGGGGAGCTGTTTTTT. Protein sequence: CASSVKGGTTGELFF.

The chain combines TRBV4-2 with TRBJ1-3; 10 positions agree with TRBD1. The junction had 7 bases not matched to a gene; V was cut back by 3 bases and J by 2 bases. Germline loops: CDR1 LGHNA, CDR2 YNFKEQ. The CDR3 has 17 residues. The CDR3 region is CASSQGVDRGPGNTIYF. In DNA, the CDR3 is TGTGCCAGCAGCCAGGGGGTCGACAGGGGGCCTGGAAACACCATATATTTT.

The rearrangement uses TRBV4-3 and TRBJ1-4, with a weak D call TRBD1 (5 bases). V lost 2 bases and J 4 bases, leaving 17 bases between the germline ends. The germline CDR1 and CDR2 sequences are LGHNA and YSLEER. The CDR3 runs 17 residues. CDR3 DNA: TGCGCCAGCAGCCAATCCCCCCGAGGGGAGGGTAATGAAAAACTGTTTTTT. Its translation is CASSQSPRGEGNEKLFF.

The chain uses TRBV15 and TRBJ1-2; unclear D gene. Trimming pared 1 base from V and 4 bases from J, leaving 10 bases between. Germline-derived CDR1 and CDR2 are LNHNV and YYDKDF (reference sequence). The CDR3 length is 14 residues. CDR3 loop: CATSRADGSYGYTF. The CDR3 DNA reads TGTGCCACCAGCAGAGCAGACGGATCCTATGGCTACACCTTC.

This clone was recorded only once. The genes are TRBV29-1 and TRBJ2-5; maybe TRBD1 (6 bases). The CDR3 is made up of 14 amino acids. Looked up from germline, CDR1 is SQVTM and CDR2 is ANQGSEA. Deletions cut 3 bases from V and 2 bases from J, with 13 bases between. The CDR3 DNA reads as TGCAGCGTTGAGTATAACAGGGCTCAAGAGACCCAGTACTTC. Translating gives CSVEYNRAQETQYF.

The chain has TRBV29-1 and TRBJ2-1; D may match TRBD1 or TRBD2 (5 bases each). This CDR3 has 16 amino acids. Trimming stripped 3 bases from V and 0 bases from J, with 15 bases between. Per the germline V gene, CDR1 is SQVTM and CDR2 is ANQGSEA. The CDR3 sequence: CSVEVRIGGSYNEQFF. The CDR3 DNA sequence: TGCAGCGTTGAGGTTCGTATTGGGGGCTCCTACAATGAGCAGTTCTTC.

The sample holds a few counts of this clone. This chain joins TRBV29-1 and TRBJ2-7; D is undetermined. V lost 6 bases and J 0 bases, leaving 15 bases between the germline ends. The CDR3 runs to 14 residues. The germline V gene has CDR1 SQVTM and CDR2 ANQGSEA. CDR3 amino acids: CSVVTGPSSYEQYF. CDR3 DNA sequence: TGCAGCGTCGTAACCGGCCCGAGCTCCTACGAGCAGTACTTC.

The chain employs TRBV15 and TRBJ2-7; D may be TRBD1 (5 bases). Trimming pared 4 bases from V and 6 bases from J, leaving 10 bases between. Germline CDR1 is LNHNV and CDR2 is YYDKDF (reference sequence). The CDR3 length is 12 residues. The CDR3 sequence: CATSIRVGEQYF. CDR3 DNA: TGTGCCACCAGCATCAGGGTCGGCGAGCAGTACTTC.

This clone was counted a few times. The chain couples TRBV5-6 to TRBJ2-3, with a weak D call TRBD2 (5 bases). CDR3 length: 13 amino acids. Trimming cost V 7 bases and J 4 bases, with 13 bases left between them. Per the germline V gene, CDR1 is SGHDT and CDR2 is YYEEEE. As DNA, the CDR3 is TGTGCCAGCGGACTCGTAGGGTCAGATACGCAGTATTTT. Translation gives CASGLVGSDTQYF.

The genes are TRBV2 and TRBJ2-6; TRBD2 might be the D (5 bases). This CDR3 has 18 amino acids. The germline CDR1 and CDR2 sequences are SNHLY and FYNNEI. With 3 bases removed from V and 0 bases from J, the gap between germline ends came to 15 bases. The CDR3 protein is CASSESGGSSSGANVLTF. The CDR3 coding sequence is TGTGCCAGCAGTGAGTCGGGCGGGTCCAGCTCTGGGGCCAACGTCCTGACTTTC. The full variable domain, rest sourced from reference TRBV2 and TRBJ2-6, is EPEVTQTPSHQVTQMGQEVILRCVPISNHLYFYWYRQILGQKVEFLVSFYNNEISEKSEIFDDQFSVERPDGSNFTLKIRSTKLEDSAMYFCASSESGGSSSGANVLTFGAGSRLTVL.

This chain uses TRBV29-1 with TRBJ2-5, with TRBD2 matching 8 bases. The germline V gene has CDR1 SQVTM and CDR2 ANQGSEA. V gave up 6 bases and J gave up 2 bases; unmatched junction bases: 8. There are 14 residues in the CDR3. CDR3 amino acids: CSVQTSGNQETQYF. CDR3 nucleotides: TGCAGCGTGCAAACTAGCGGAAATCAAGAGACCCAGTACTTC. Full variable domain (rest looked up from reference TRBV29-1 and TRBJ2-5): SAVISQKPSRDICQRGTSLTIQCQVDSQVTMMFWYRQQPGQSLTLIATANQGSEATYESGFVIDKFPISRPNLTFSTLTVSNMSPEDSSIYLCSVQTSGNQETQYFGPGTRLLVL.

This clone was counted a few times. The chain joins TRBV6-1 to TRBJ1-3; 7 nucleotides line up with TRBD1. Looked up from germline, CDR1 is MNHNS and CDR2 is SASEGT. Trimming took 0 bases from V and 9 from J; bases not matched to a gene: 5. The CDR3 length is 14 residues. The CDR3 reads CASSEAGQFFTIYF. The DNA of the CDR3 is TGTGCCAGCAGTGAAGCGGGACAGTTTTTCACCATATATTTT.

This sequence joins TRBV30 and TRBJ1-6, with TRBD1 matching over 8 bases. Trimming at V came to 0 bases and at J to 6 bases, leaving 1 base not matched to a gene. This CDR3 has 14 residues. The V gene's germline CDR1 is GTSNPN and CDR2 SVGIG (reference sequence). The CDR3 spells CAWSVGQGNSPLHF. CDR3 nucleotides: TGTGCCTGGAGTGTAGGACAGGGTAATTCACCCCTCCACTTT.

This rearrangement joins TRBV7-3 to TRBJ2-1, with no clear D. Germline V gives CDR1 SGHTA, CDR2 FQGTGA. Trimming left V 3 bases short and J 1 base short, with 10 bases between. The CDR3 covers 15 residues. The CDR3 bases are TGTGCCAGCAGCTTCGACCGGCAGTCCTACAATGAGCAGTTCTTC. Amino acids: CASSFDRQSYNEQFF.

V and J are TRBV7-2 and TRBJ1-5, with 8 bases aligning to TRBD1. Trimming took 7 bases from V and 4 from J; bases not matched to a gene: 3. In germline, CDR1 is SGHTA, CDR2 FQGNSA. The CDR3 is 13 residues long. DNA for the CDR3: TGTGCCAGCACTCGACAGGGGAATCAGCCCCAGCATTTT. Encoded protein: CASTRQGNQPQHF.

The chain joins TRBV11-2 to TRBJ2-5; either TRBD1 or TRBD2 may fit D (6 bases each). Germline CDR1 SGHAT, CDR2 FQNNGV. V lost 5 bases and J 5 bases, leaving 15 bases between the germline ends. This CDR3 contains 14 residues. CDR3 sequence (DNA): TGTGCCAGCAGCCCCCGGGGGCGCTGGGAGACCCAGTACTTC. The encoded protein is CASSPRGRWETQYF.